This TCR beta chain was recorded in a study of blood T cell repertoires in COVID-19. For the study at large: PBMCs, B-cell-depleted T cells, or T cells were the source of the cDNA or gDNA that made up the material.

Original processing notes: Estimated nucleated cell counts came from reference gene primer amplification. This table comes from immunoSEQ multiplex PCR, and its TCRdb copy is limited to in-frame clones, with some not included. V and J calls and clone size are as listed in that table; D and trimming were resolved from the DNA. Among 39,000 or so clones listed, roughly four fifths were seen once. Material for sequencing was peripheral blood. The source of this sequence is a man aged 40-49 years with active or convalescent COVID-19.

CDR3: CASSLEKPNTEAFF. In DNA form, the CDR3 reads TGTGCCAGCAGCTTAGAAAAGCCTAACACTGAAGCTTTCTTT. The chain recombines TRBV7-9 with TRBJ1-1, with D unclear. Trimming shortened V by 1 base and J by 2 bases, and 8 bases separated the two germline ends. This CDR3 comprises 14 residues. Germline CDR1 and CDR2: SEHNR and FQNEAQ (reference sequence). Combining the CDR3 with reference TRBV7-9 and TRBJ1-1 gives the whole variable domain DTGVSQNPRHKITKRGQNVTFRCDPISEHNRLYWYRQTLGQGPEFLTYFQNEAQLEKSRLLSDRFSAERPKGSFSTLEIQRTEQGDSAMYLCASSLEKPNTEAFFGQGTRLTVV.